The entry below describes one T cell receptor (beta chain). Its antigen is not identified. TCRdb re-called the 5' RACE reads with MiXCR, one entry per CDR3 protein. This table holds approximately 300,000 distinct CDR3 sequences, roughly 8.7% found once. Trimming stripped 1 base from V and 3 bases from J, with 21 bases between. The CDR3 totals 17 residues. Looked up from germline, CDR1 is DFQATT and CDR2 is SNEGSKA (reference sequence). The entry originates in a study of T cells after yellow fever vaccination. Study background: Low-cell-number fractions underwent preparation using SMART-Seq v4 Ultra Low Input. General study results and limits: A secondary response was less intense yet reached its peak sooner, at day 5 versus 15.

The sequences come from PBMCs, collected on the day of the first yellow fever vaccination. This rearrangement joins TRBV20-1 to TRBJ1-1, with D perhaps matching TRBD1 (5 bases). The receptor's source is a man aged 18 to 30 who received the YFV17D yellow fever vaccine. CDR3 DNA sequence: TGCAGTGCTAGAGGATTGGGGAGCGGGACCATGGACACTGAAGCTTTCTTT. Its protein product is CSARGLGSGTMDTEAFF.